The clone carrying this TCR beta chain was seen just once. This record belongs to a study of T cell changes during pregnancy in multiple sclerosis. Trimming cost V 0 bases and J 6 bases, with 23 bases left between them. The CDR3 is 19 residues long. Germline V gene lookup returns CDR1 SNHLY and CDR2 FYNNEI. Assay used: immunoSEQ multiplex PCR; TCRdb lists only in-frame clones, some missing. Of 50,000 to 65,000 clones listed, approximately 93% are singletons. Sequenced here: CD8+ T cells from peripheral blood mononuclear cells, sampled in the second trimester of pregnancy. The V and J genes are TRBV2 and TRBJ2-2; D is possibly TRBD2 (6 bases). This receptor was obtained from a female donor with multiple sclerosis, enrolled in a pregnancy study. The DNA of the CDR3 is TGTGCCAGCAGTGAAGCGCCCACCTCGAGACTAGGATACTCCGGGGAGCTGTTTTTT. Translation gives CASSEAPTSRLGYSGELFF.